The rows below give T cell receptor beta chains drawn from one sample of a study of graft-versus-host responses after intestinal transplantation. Here immunoSEQ multiplex PCR was the method, and the copy in TCRdb shows in-frame clones only, minus some. The table has about 39,000 clones, nearly 95% seen once. Their antigen targets remain unknown. Sequenced material: unstimulated CD8+ T cells sorted from spleen or lymph node cells, taken before transplant. The source is a human donor who was the organ donor for an intestinal transplant. CDR3s include the opening cysteine and the closing phenylalanine or tryptophan. A D gene is named only where the DNA matches it firmly. The size field is filled for only some rows; it gives once, few, many or a size class.

v_gene,abundance,j_gene,d_gene,CDR3aa,CDR3nt
TRBV2,-,TRBJ2-1,TRBD2,CAPQVAGVSQFF,TGTGCCCCTCAGGTGGCGGGGGTATCCCAGTTCTTC
TRBV5-1,-,TRBJ2-1,-,CASRYTGNPRDEQFF,TGCGCCAGCAGGTATACGGGAAATCCGCGGGATGAGCAGTTCTTC
TRBV6-1,-,TRBJ2-7,TRBD2,CASYGGGAGQYF,TGTGCCAGCTACGGGGGGGGAGCGGGGCAGTACTTC
TRBV6-1,once,TRBJ2-2,-,CASRSWTETTGELFF,TGTGCCAGCAGGTCGTGGACAGAAACCACCGGGGAGCTGTTTTTT
TRBV7-9,-,TRBJ2-6,-,CASSQLGSGANVLTF,TGTGCCAGCAGTCAACTCGGCTCTGGGGCCAACGTCCTGACTTTC
TRBV13,-,TRBJ2-1,-,CASSSGDEQFF,TGTGCCAGCAGCTCCGGCGATGAGCAGTTCTTC
TRBV7-9,-,TRBJ2-7,-,CASSLSSLGGSYEQYF,TGTGCCAGCAGCTTAAGTTCCCTTGGCGGCTCCTACGAGCAGTACTTC
TRBV27,-,TRBJ1-2,TRBD1,CASTRQGSYGYTF,TGTGCCAGCACCCGACAGGGCTCCTATGGCTACACCTTC
TRBV7-2,-,TRBJ2-7,-,CASSAGPNYEQYF,TGTGCCAGCAGCGCCGGACCCAACTACGAGCAGTACTTC
TRBV2,once,TRBJ1-1,-,CASIMGRNMNTEAFF,TGTGCCAGCATTATGGGACGGAATATGAACACTGAAGCTTTCTTT
TRBV11-2,-,TRBJ1-1,-,CASSFSDSPANTEAFF,TGTGCCAGCAGCTTCTCGGACTCCCCGGCGAACACTGAAGCTTTCTTT
TRBV27,-,TRBJ1-2,-,CASIRSPDGYTF,TGTGCCAGCATCCGATCCCCAGATGGCTACACCTTC
TRBV28,-,TRBJ1-5,-,CASSFVQGRDQPQHF,TGTGCCAGCAGTTTCGTGCAGGGACGGGATCAGCCCCAGCATTTT
TRBV11-2,-,TRBJ2-1,-,CASSWSGEQFF,TGTGCCAGCAGTTGGAGCGGTGAGCAGTTCTTC
TRBV7-9,-,TRBJ2-5,-,CASFFKETQYF,TGTGCCAGCTTCTTCAAAGAGACCCAGTACTTC